A selection of T cell receptor beta chains follows, all from one sample in a study of T cell clonotyping in hematopoietic cell transplantation. The data were produced by immunoSEQ multiplex PCR, yet TCRdb's version contains in-frame clones alone and is incomplete. The sample has 49,000 or so clones, about four fifths seen once. This material consisted of peripheral blood mononuclear cells, taken before stem cell transplant. The receptor set was obtained from a man aged 55-75 years with myelodysplastic syndrome. Some clones in this sample may be carry-over from other donors' samples. The CDR3 runs from the conserved cysteine through the conserved F or W. Fields, in order: CDR3 length, D gene, J gene, V gene, clone size, CDR3 protein, CDR3 DNA. D genes are given only for firm matches. Not all rows give a size; the values are once, few, many and, for expanded clones, a class.

len: 15
d_gene: .
j_gene: TRBJ2-3
v_gene: TRBV5-6
abundance: .
CDR3aa: CASSLSGASTDTQYF
CDR3nt: TGTGCCAGCAGCTTGAGCGGCGCTAGCACAGATACGCAGTATTTT

len: 16
d_gene: .
j_gene: TRBJ1-5
v_gene: TRBV6-5
abundance: .
CDR3aa: CASSSAPGLGNQPQHF
CDR3nt: TGTGCCAGCAGTTCGGCGCCCGGGTTGGGCAATCAGCCCCAGCATTTT

len: 16
d_gene: .
j_gene: TRBJ2-2
v_gene: TRBV7-2
abundance: .
CDR3aa: CASSLVGGMDTGELFF
CDR3nt: TGTGCCAGCAGCTTAGTCGGTGGGATGGACACCGGGGAGCTGTTTTTT

len: 13
d_gene: .
j_gene: TRBJ1-1
v_gene: TRBV6-5
abundance: .
CDR3aa: CASSYGPNTEAFF
CDR3nt: TGTGCCAGCAGTTATGGACCGAACACTGAAGCTTTCTTT

len: 14
d_gene: .
j_gene: TRBJ1-1
v_gene: TRBV27
abundance: .
CDR3aa: CASTRGGLGTEAFF
CDR3nt: TGTGCCAGCACCCGCGGGGGGTTGGGCACTGAAGCTTTCTTT

len: 14
d_gene: .
j_gene: TRBJ1-2
v_gene: TRBV11-1
abundance: once
CDR3aa: CASSLAEGVYGYTF
CDR3nt: TGTGCCAGCAGCTTAGCAGAGGGAGTCTATGGCTACACCTTC

len: 13
d_gene: .
j_gene: TRBJ1-4
v_gene: TRBV30
abundance: .
CDR3aa: CALKGATNEKLFF
CDR3nt: TGTGCCCTCAAGGGGGCAACTAATGAAAAACTGTTTTTT

len: 15
d_gene: TRBD2
j_gene: TRBJ2-5
v_gene: TRBV5-1
abundance: .
CDR3aa: CASSLGKGGSETQYF
CDR3nt: TGCGCCAGCAGCTTGGGCAAGGGAGGGTCGGAGACCCAGTACTTC

len: 15
d_gene: TRBD2
j_gene: TRBJ2-1
v_gene: TRBV9
abundance: once
CDR3aa: CASSIHLAGGNEQFF
CDR3nt: TGTGCCAGCAGCATTCATCTAGCGGGGGGCAATGAGCAGTTCTTC

len: 13
d_gene: .
j_gene: TRBJ1-1
v_gene: TRBV7-2
abundance: .
CDR3aa: CASSFSVGTEAFF
CDR3nt: TGTGCCAGCAGCTTTTCCGTAGGCACTGAAGCTTTCTTT

len: 12
d_gene: .
j_gene: TRBJ2-2
v_gene: TRBV7-8
abundance: .
CDR3aa: CASSRTPSELFF
CDR3nt: TGTGCCAGCAGCCGGACCCCGAGTGAGCTGTTTTTT

len: 14
d_gene: .
j_gene: TRBJ1-1
v_gene: TRBV4-3
abundance: .
CDR3aa: CASSQDPGNTEAFF
CDR3nt: TGCGCCAGCAGCCAAGATCCCGGGAACACTGAAGCTTTCTTT

len: 16
d_gene: TRBD1
j_gene: TRBJ1-6
v_gene: TRBV19
abundance: .
CDR3aa: CASSSNTGGLNSPLHF
CDR3nt: TGTGCCAGTAGTTCAAACACAGGGGGCTTGAATTCACCCCTCCACTTT

len: 17
d_gene: .
j_gene: TRBJ2-1
v_gene: TRBV28
abundance: .
CDR3aa: CASSFADSWSSYNEQFF
CDR3nt: TGTGCCAGCAGTTTCGCGGACAGTTGGAGCTCCTACAATGAGCAGTTCTTC

len: 15
d_gene: .
j_gene: TRBJ1-6
v_gene: TRBV4-3
abundance: .
CDR3aa: CASSQEAGIGSPLHF
CDR3nt: TGCGCCAGCAGCCAAGAAGCAGGGATAGGCTCACCCCTCCACTTT

len: 16
d_gene: TRBD1
j_gene: TRBJ1-5
v_gene: TRBV7-2
abundance: .
CDR3aa: CASSLRTGSGNQPQHF
CDR3nt: TGTGCCAGCAGCTTACGGACAGGGAGTGGCAATCAGCCCCAGCATTTT

len: 12
d_gene: .
j_gene: TRBJ2-1
v_gene: TRBV11-2
abundance: .
CDR3aa: CASSSTYNEQFF
CDR3nt: TGTGCCAGCAGCTCAACCTACAATGAGCAGTTCTTC

len: 13
d_gene: .
j_gene: TRBJ1-1
v_gene: TRBV19
abundance: once
CDR3aa: CASSADGNTEAFF
CDR3nt: TGTGCCAGTAGTGCGGACGGCAACACTGAAGCTTTCTTT

len: 15
d_gene: .
j_gene: TRBJ1-1
v_gene: TRBV11-2
abundance: .
CDR3aa: CASSLEEAMNTEAFF
CDR3nt: TGTGCCAGCAGCTTAGAGGAGGCAATGAACACTGAAGCTTTCTTT

len: 16
d_gene: .
j_gene: TRBJ2-1
v_gene: TRBV7-2
abundance: .
CDR3aa: CASSLSSAGLYNEQFF
CDR3nt: TGTGCCAGCAGCTTATCATCGGCAGGGCTATACAATGAGCAGTTCTTC

len: 15
d_gene: .
j_gene: TRBJ1-6
v_gene: TRBV30
abundance: .
CDR3aa: CAWTRGSSYNSPLHF
CDR3nt: TGTGCCTGGACAAGGGGGAGCTCCTATAATTCACCCCTCCACTTT

len: 11
d_gene: .
j_gene: TRBJ2-5
v_gene: TRBV27
abundance: .
CDR3aa: CASTRGETQYF
CDR3nt: TGTGCCAGCACCCGAGGAGAGACCCAGTACTTC

len: 11
d_gene: .
j_gene: TRBJ2-2
v_gene: TRBV11-2
abundance: .
CDR3aa: CASSLVGELFF
CDR3nt: TGTGCCAGCAGCTTAGTAGGGGAGCTGTTTTTT

len: 13
d_gene: .
j_gene: TRBJ2-5
v_gene: TRBV2
abundance: few
CDR3aa: CASSDVGVLTQYF
CDR3nt: TGTGCCAGCAGTGATGTTGGCGTTTTGACCCAGTACTTC

len: 12
d_gene: .
j_gene: TRBJ2-7
v_gene: TRBV28
abundance: once
CDR3aa: CASYTRAYEQYF
CDR3nt: TGTGCCAGCTACACCCGTGCCTACGAGCAGTACTTC

len: 16
d_gene: .
j_gene: TRBJ2-7
v_gene: TRBV4-2
abundance: .
CDR3aa: CASSQDGTLRSYEQYF
CDR3nt: TGTGCCAGCAGCCAAGACGGGACCCTGCGCTCCTACGAGCAGTACTTC

len: 17
d_gene: TRBD1
j_gene: TRBJ1-3
v_gene: TRBV23-1
abundance: .
CDR3aa: CASSPRTGIVRGNTIYF
CDR3nt: TGCGCCAGCAGTCCACGGACAGGCATCGTCCGAGGAAACACCATATATTTT

len: 18
d_gene: .
j_gene: TRBJ1-5
v_gene: TRBV19
abundance: .
CDR3aa: CASSRQRARRDSNQPQHF
CDR3nt: TGTGCCAGTAGCCGACAGAGGGCCCGTAGGGATAGCAATCAGCCCCAGCATTTT

len: 13
d_gene: .
j_gene: TRBJ1-1
v_gene: TRBV30
abundance: .
CDR3aa: CACILWFSTEAFF
CDR3nt: TGTGCCTGCATTCTGTGGTTTTCGACTGAAGCTTTCTTT

len: 12
d_gene: .
j_gene: TRBJ1-2
v_gene: TRBV25-1
abundance: few
CDR3aa: CASSESYYGYTF
CDR3nt: TGTGCCAGCAGTGAGTCCTACTATGGCTACACCTTC

len: 16
d_gene: .
j_gene: TRBJ2-7
v_gene: TRBV7-8
abundance: .
CDR3aa: CASSLFLGGNSYEQYF
CDR3nt: TGTGCCAGCAGCTTATTTCTGGGTGGTAACTCCTACGAGCAGTACTTC

len: 14
d_gene: .
j_gene: TRBJ1-2
v_gene: TRBV10-3
abundance: .
CDR3aa: CAISESGLNNGYTF
CDR3nt: TGTGCCATCAGTGAATCCGGGCTCAACAATGGCTACACCTTC

len: 17
d_gene: TRBD1
j_gene: TRBJ1-6
v_gene: TRBV5-6
abundance: .
CDR3aa: CASSFLQGRVGGSPLHF
CDR3nt: TGTGCCAGCAGCTTCTTACAGGGGAGAGTAGGGGGTTCACCCCTCCACTTT

len: 17
d_gene: TRBD1
j_gene: TRBJ1-5
v_gene: TRBV5-6
abundance: .
CDR3aa: CASSLGTGGNSNQPQHF
CDR3nt: TGTGCCAGCAGCCTAGGGACAGGGGGCAATAGCAATCAGCCCCAGCATTTT

len: 16
d_gene: .
j_gene: TRBJ1-3
v_gene: TRBV7-9
abundance: .
CDR3aa: CASSLVGGSSGNTIYF
CDR3nt: TGTGCCAGCAGCTTAGTTGGGGGGTCCTCTGGAAACACCATATATTTT

len: 14
d_gene: .
j_gene: TRBJ1-2
v_gene: TRBV28
abundance: .
CDR3aa: CASSLYGVPYGYTF
CDR3nt: TGTGCCAGCAGTTTGTACGGGGTCCCATATGGCTACACCTTC

len: 16
d_gene: TRBD1
j_gene: TRBJ1-2
v_gene: TRBV5-6
abundance: .
CDR3aa: CASSLGGTGGFYGYTF
CDR3nt: TGTGCCAGCAGCTTGGGCGGGACAGGGGGTTTCTATGGCTACACCTTC

len: 14
d_gene: .
j_gene: TRBJ1-5
v_gene: TRBV19
abundance: .
CDR3aa: CASSSTSANQPQHF
CDR3nt: TGTGCCAGTAGTAGCACATCCGCAAATCAGCCCCAGCATTTT

len: 16
d_gene: .
j_gene: TRBJ2-1
v_gene: TRBV7-2
abundance: .
CDR3aa: CASSLQGGALYNEQFF
CDR3nt: TGTGCCAGCAGCTTACAAGGGGGGGCCCTCTACAATGAGCAGTTCTTC

len: 16
d_gene: TRBD1
j_gene: TRBJ1-1
v_gene: TRBV2
abundance: .
CDR3aa: CASSEARYRGGTEAFF
CDR3nt: TGTGCCAGCAGTGAAGCGCGATACAGGGGTGGCACTGAAGCTTTCTTT

len: 15
d_gene: TRBD2
j_gene: TRBJ2-7
v_gene: TRBV7-2
abundance: .
CDR3aa: CASSLQRGGGNEQYF
CDR3nt: TGTGCCAGCAGCTTACAGCGGGGGGGAGGGAACGAGCAGTACTTC

len: 17
d_gene: TRBD2
j_gene: TRBJ2-3
v_gene: TRBV7-2
abundance: .
CDR3aa: CASSSYLAGVRTDTQYF
CDR3nt: TGTGCCAGCAGCTCCTATTTAGCGGGGGTTCGCACAGATACGCAGTATTTT

len: 13
d_gene: .
j_gene: TRBJ1-5
v_gene: TRBV7-2
abundance: .
CDR3aa: CASSLQGDQPQHF
CDR3nt: TGTGCCAGCAGTCTACAGGGAGATCAGCCCCAGCATTTT

len: 16
d_gene: .
j_gene: TRBJ1-3
v_gene: TRBV9
abundance: once
CDR3aa: CASSEGTGLSGNTIYF
CDR3nt: TGTGCCAGCAGCGAGGGAACAGGGCTCTCCGGAAACACCATATATTTT

len: 12
d_gene: .
j_gene: TRBJ2-5
v_gene: TRBV6-1
abundance: .
CDR3aa: CASSDRPGTQYF
CDR3nt: TGTGCCAGCAGTGACCGCCCCGGGACCCAGTACTTC

len: 15
d_gene: TRBD1
j_gene: TRBJ1-3
v_gene: TRBV27
abundance: .
CDR3aa: CASSLQGALGNTIYF
CDR3nt: TGTGCCAGCAGTTTACAGGGGGCGCTTGGAAACACCATATATTTT

len: 15
d_gene: TRBD1
j_gene: TRBJ2-7
v_gene: TRBV11-2
abundance: .
CDR3aa: CASSLGSGTAYEQYF
CDR3nt: TGTGCCAGCAGCTTAGGGTCCGGGACAGCCTACGAGCAGTACTTC

len: 16
d_gene: .
j_gene: TRBJ2-3
v_gene: TRBV5-6
abundance: .
CDR3aa: CASSLLVTLSTDTQYF
CDR3nt: TGTGCCAGCAGCTTGCTAGTGACCCTGAGCACAGATACGCAGTATTTT

len: 15
d_gene: TRBD1
j_gene: TRBJ1-3
v_gene: TRBV29-1
abundance: .
CDR3aa: CSASGQAGSGNTIYF
CDR3nt: TGCAGCGCGTCGGGACAGGCCGGCTCTGGAAACACCATATATTTT

len: 16
d_gene: TRBD1
j_gene: TRBJ1-4
v_gene: TRBV7-2
abundance: .
CDR3aa: CASSPRTGGMGEKLFF
CDR3nt: TGTGCCAGCAGCCCACGGACAGGGGGTATGGGTGAAAAACTGTTTTTT

len: 14
d_gene: .
j_gene: TRBJ1-2
v_gene: TRBV28
abundance: .
CDR3aa: CASHQAGLYYGYTF
CDR3nt: TGTGCCAGTCATCAAGCGGGTTTATACTATGGCTACACCTTC

len: 12
d_gene: .
j_gene: TRBJ2-5
v_gene: TRBV5-6
abundance: .
CDR3aa: CASSLSFETQYF
CDR3nt: TGTGCCAGCAGCTTGTCATTTGAGACCCAGTACTTC

len: 16
d_gene: TRBD2
j_gene: TRBJ2-5
v_gene: TRBV2
abundance: few
CDR3aa: CASSEELAGGQETQYF
CDR3nt: TGTGCCAGCAGTGAAGAGTTAGCGGGGGGGCAAGAGACCCAGTACTTC

len: 15
d_gene: .
j_gene: TRBJ2-2
v_gene: TRBV12-5
abundance: .
CDR3aa: CASGPRQLNTGELFF
CDR3nt: TGTGCTAGTGGGCCCCGACAGTTGAACACCGGGGAGCTGTTTTTT

len: 16
d_gene: .
j_gene: TRBJ2-6
v_gene: TRBV19
abundance: .
CDR3aa: CASSILGVNGANVLTF
CDR3nt: TGTGCCAGTAGTATCCTTGGGGTGAATGGGGCCAACGTCCTGACTTTC

len: 14
d_gene: .
j_gene: TRBJ1-5
v_gene: TRBV28
abundance: once
CDR3aa: CASSYGDPGRPQHF
CDR3nt: TGTGCCAGCAGTTACGGGGATCCTGGGAGGCCCCAGCATTTT

len: 11
d_gene: .
j_gene: TRBJ1-2
v_gene: TRBV20-1
abundance: .
CDR3aa: CSARTAHGYTF
CDR3nt: TGCAGTGCCCGGACGGCCCATGGCTACACCTTC

len: 14
d_gene: TRBD2
j_gene: TRBJ2-7
v_gene: TRBV5-1
abundance: once
CDR3aa: CASQTSGLSYEQYF
CDR3nt: TGCGCCAGCCAAACTAGCGGACTCTCCTACGAGCAGTACTTC